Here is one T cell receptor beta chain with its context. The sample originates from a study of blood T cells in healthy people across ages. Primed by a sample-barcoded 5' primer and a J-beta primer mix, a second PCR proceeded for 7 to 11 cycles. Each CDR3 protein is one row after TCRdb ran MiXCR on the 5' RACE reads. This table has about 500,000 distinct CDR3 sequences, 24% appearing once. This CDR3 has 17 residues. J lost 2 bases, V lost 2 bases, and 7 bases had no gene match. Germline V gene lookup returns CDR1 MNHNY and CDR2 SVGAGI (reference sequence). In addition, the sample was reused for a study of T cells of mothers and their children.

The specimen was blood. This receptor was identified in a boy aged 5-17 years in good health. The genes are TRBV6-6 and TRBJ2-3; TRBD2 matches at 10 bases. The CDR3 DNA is TGTGCCAGCAGTTACGTCGCTAGCGGGGGAGACACAGATACGCAGTATTTT. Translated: CASSYVASGGDTDTQYF.